This TCR beta chain was sequenced in a study of Graves' ophthalmopathy and Graves' hyperthyroidism. The wider study: Hyperthyroidism qualified as stable when ophthalmopathy did not develop within 18 months of follow-up. Points from the study as a whole: Blood shared most expanded thyroid clonotypes above 0.001 frequency.

This clonotype was observed a single time. The antigen remains unidentified. Amplification targeted the TCR beta CDR3 regions, with RNA transcripts as the source material. First-round RT-PCR used HTBI primers; second-round multiplex PCR followed. Using its own MiXCR run on the multiplex PCR reads, TCRdb lists one record per CDR3 protein. In the table there are 450,000 to 600,000 distinct CDR3 sequences, under 45% of which are singletons. Newly diagnosed, the hyperthyroidism patients had under 2 months' duration and were aged 18 to 65. Excluded were patients with other autoimmune diseases, uncontrolled infections, pregnancy or lactation. The CDR3 totals 15 residues. Germline CDR1 and CDR2: SGHTA and FQGTGA. V lost 4 bases, J lost 0 bases, and 12 bases lay in between.

The TCR originated in an adult man with Graves' hyperthyroidism. The sample comprised peripheral blood or thyroid tissue (not recorded which). This chain links TRBV7-3 with TRBJ1-1, with a possible D match to TRBD1 (5 bases). CDR3 protein: CASSSGPSMNTEAFF. CDR3 bases: TGTGCCAGCAGCTCGGGACCTTCGATGAACACTGAAGCTTTCTTT.